These 14 T cell receptor beta chains share one sample of origin, sequenced in a study of cytomegalovirus exposure and HLA in healthy donors (dated by TCRdb to between 2016 and 2019). The library was generated by the immunoSEQ multiplex PCR assay. For the multiplex PCR, a mixture combining 60 forward primers for TCR Vbeta segments and 13 reverse primers for TCR Jbeta segments was used. This is the immuneACCESS table as TCRdb keeps it, with only in-frame sequences that have V and J called. A part of the clones is gone; compared with another copy, unresolved V genes explain less than half, and the rest is unexplained. This sample comprises over 200,000 clones, roughly 91% of them detected only once. Of the sample, 1% falls within the top ten clones. Sample: PBMCs. All receptors come from a woman aged 18-29 years in good health and CMV-seronegative.

The V and J genes are TRBV5-1 and TRBJ2-1, with D tentatively TRBD2 (6 bases). The germline gives CDR1 SGHRS, CDR2 YFSETQ. This CDR3 spans 13 amino acids. The V end was cut by 3 bases, the J end by 10 bases, with 14 bases between. This chain's CDR3 is CASSSWLRGEQFF. CDR3 coding DNA: TGCGCCAGCAGCTCATGGCTCCGGGGGGAGCAGTTCTTC.

The chain uses TRBV7-9 and TRBJ1-1; D unclear. This CDR3 region has 13 residues. V shed 2 bases and J shed 8 bases, with 12 bases lying between them. Germline CDR1 is SEHNR and CDR2 is FQNEAQ (reference sequence). CDR3 sequence (DNA): TGTGCCAGCAGCTTATTCAAAGACAACGAAGCTTTCTTT. It is translated as CASSLFKDNEAFF. Supplemented by reference TRBV7-9 and TRBJ1-1, the full variable domain reads DTGVSQNPRHKITKRGQNVTFRCDPISEHNRLYWYRQTLGQGPEFLTYFQNEAQLEKSRLLSDRFSAERPKGSFSTLEIQRTEQGDSAMYLCASSLFKDNEAFFGQGTRLTVV.

This CDR3 reads CASSLEWGDIYGYTF. In nucleotides, the CDR3 is TGTGCCAGCAGCTTAGAATGGGGCGACATCTATGGCTACACCTTC. The chain joins TRBV7-2 to TRBJ1-2, with D tentatively TRBD1 (5 bases). Trimming stripped 1 base from V and 4 bases from J, with 13 bases between. CDR1 and CDR2 (germline): SGHTA, FQGNSA. The CDR3 totals 15 residues.

The gene calls are TRBV19 and TRBJ1-2, with 9 bases lining up with TRBD1. Germline V gene sequence: CDR1 LNHDA, CDR2 SQIVND (reference sequence). V lost 8 bases to trimming and J lost 4 bases; unmatched junction nucleotides: 8. The CDR3 is 14 amino acids. The CDR3 nucleotides read TGTGCCAGTGAGGACAGGGGCTGCGGCTATGGCTACACCTTC. It is translated as CASEDRGCGYGYTF.

The chain carries TRBV2 and TRBJ1-5; D not resolved. V lost 4 bases and J 3 bases, leaving 10 bases between the germline ends. Per germline, CDR1 SNHLY and CDR2 FYNNEI. This CDR3 has 14 residues. CDR3 in DNA: TGTGCCAGCAGTGGTAGCAGCCCCAATCAGCCCCAGCATTTT. Translated: CASSGSSPNQPQHF.

As regards this clone: Other DNA sequences within the sample encode an identical CDR3. The chain has TRBV5-1 and TRBJ2-3; D is unresolved. This CDR3 is 13 amino acids long. Germline V CDR1 and CDR2: SGHRS, YFSETQ. V shed 0 bases and J shed 4 bases, with 6 bases lying between them. CDR3 coding DNA: TGCGCCAGCAGCTTGGCACTCGCAGATACGCAGTATTTT. Its protein product is CASSLALADTQYF.

This chain links TRBV5-8 with TRBJ1-2; a possible D gene is TRBD1 (6 bases). Trimming pared 0 bases from V and 8 bases from J, leaving 23 bases between. Germline V gene data show CDR1 as SGHTS and CDR2 as YDEGEE. There are 17 residues in the CDR3. Written as DNA, the CDR3 is TGTGCCAGCAGCTTGGCCGGGGGGACACGTACGATGAGCGGCTACACCTTC. Translated: CASSLAGGTRTMSGYTF.

The chain employs TRBV7-2 and TRBJ1-6, with TRBD1 identical over 8 bases. The germline V gene has CDR1 SGHTA and CDR2 FQGNSA. The CDR3 is made up of 15 amino acids. V was clipped by 4 bases and J by 6 bases; unmatched bases: 5. The CDR3 coding sequence is TGTGCCAGCAGCTCCACAGGGGGGTTTAATTCACCCCTCCACTTT. Protein: CASSSTGGFNSPLHF.

This chain connects TRBV6-6 to TRBJ2-2; 8 nucleotides align to TRBD2. V shed 2 bases and J 6 bases; nucleotides not matched to a gene: 8. Germline V gene lookup returns CDR1 MNHNY and CDR2 SVGAGI (reference sequence). The CDR3 consists of 16 residues. The CDR3 region is CASSYRGAGGAGELFF. The CDR3 bases are TGTGCCAGCAGTTACCGCGGGGCGGGGGGTGCCGGGGAGCTGTTTTTT.

This clone was found once. This chain joins TRBV19 and TRBJ2-1; 9 bases map to TRBD1. Germline assignment: CDR1 LNHDA and CDR2 SQIVND (reference sequence). The V segment lost 3 bases and the J segment 6 bases; nucleotides outside the gene matches: 6. This CDR3 spans 15 amino acids. The CDR3 sequence: CASSMPGTGSNEQFF. The CDR3 nucleotides are TGTGCCAGTAGTATGCCCGGGACAGGGAGCAATGAGCAGTTCTTC.

The chain employs TRBV5-1 and TRBJ2-4; D is possibly TRBD1 (5 bases). Trimming shortened V by 0 bases and J by 2 bases, and 18 bases separated the two germline ends. CDR3 length equals 18 residues. Per germline, CDR1 SGHRS and CDR2 YFSETQ. CDR3 DNA sequence: TGCGCCAGCAGCTTGGATTGGGGCCCATCAGGACCCAAAAACATTCAGTACTTC. Its protein product is CASSLDWGPSGPKNIQYF.

The V call is TRBV6-6, the J call TRBJ1-1; D uncertain. V was pared by 4 bases and J by 0 bases, with 9 bases between. The CDR3 consists of 14 residues. The germline V gene encodes CDR1 MNHNY and CDR2 SVGAGI (reference sequence). This chain's CDR3 is CASSWPQMNTEAFF. CDR3 DNA: TGTGCCAGCAGTTGGCCCCAAATGAACACTGAAGCTTTCTTT.

This clone appeared once. J is TRBJ1-1 and V is TRBV7-2; no reliable D call. This CDR3 comprises 15 residues. Trimming shortened V by 1 base and J by 0 bases, and 9 bases separated the two germline ends. Germline CDR1 reads SGHTA; CDR2 reads FQGNSA. CDR3 residues: CASSLVGRMNTEAFF. In DNA, the CDR3 is TGTGCCAGCAGCTTAGTGGGCAGAATGAACACTGAAGCTTTCTTT.

This clone was seen just once. The chain employs TRBV5-8 and TRBJ2-3; tentative D call: TRBD2 (5 bases). Per the germline V gene, CDR1 is SGHTS and CDR2 is YDEGEE. The CDR3 is 15 residues long. V was shortened by 3 bases and J by 1 base, with 12 bases between the two germline ends. CDR3: CASSWSGVGTDTQYF. The CDR3 nucleotides are TGTGCCAGCAGCTGGAGCGGAGTGGGCACAGATACGCAGTATTTT.